The T cell receptor beta chain described here comes from a study of OX40 agonist ivuxolimab in advanced cancers. Study in general: It was ivuxolimab, an agonistic anti-OX40 (CD134) antibody, that patients were treated with. A mean age of around 63 years, range about 20 to 79, was recorded, and approximately 85% were male. Dose-escalation patients suffered from hepatocellular carcinoma, melanoma, renal cell or head and neck cancer.

CDR1 SGHTA and CDR2 FQGTGA come from the germline V gene. The V end lost 3 bases, the J end lost 0 bases, and 6 bases lay between the germline ends. There are 14 residues in the CDR3. Data came from immunoSEQ multiplex PCR; TCRdb stores just in-frame clones and leaves some out. The table records about 73,000 clones, around four fifths of them present only once. Concerning this clone itself: Its matching antigen is unknown.

Findings and limits, study-wide: The study found that CD8+ T cells averaged more expanded clones than CD4+.

The chain carries TRBV7-3 and TRBJ1-3, with D perhaps TRBD1 (5 bases). The material sequenced was CD4+ or CD8+ T cells sorted from blood, taken in a trial of the OX40 agonist ivuxolimab. The receptor was isolated from an adult with an advanced solid tumor such as melanoma, head and neck, liver or kidney cancer. DNA for the CDR3: TGTGCCAGCAGCTTGGGGGGCTCTGGAAACACCATATATTTT. It yields the protein CASSLGGSGNTIYF.